This T cell receptor beta chain was sequenced for a study of blood T cells in healthy people across ages. Drawn from each donor were roughly 10 milliliters of peripheral blood. A second PCR of 7 to 11 cycles used a sample-barcoded 5' primer and a J-beta primer mix. MiXCR, applied by TCRdb to the 5' RACE reads, yields one record per CDR3 protein. Among more than 500,000 distinct CDR3 sequences listed, 27% were seen once. This clonotype turned up a few times. The clonotype comes from a woman aged 70-85 years in good health. The source material was blood.

CDR3 amino acids: CATRRDSRYSNQPQHF. As DNA, the CDR3 is TGTGCCACCAGGAGGGACAGCCGGTATAGCAATCAGCCCCAGCATTTT. The V call is TRBV12-3 or TRBV12-4, the J call TRBJ1-5; TRBD1 agrees at 7 bases. This CDR3 comprises 16 residues. V lost 10 bases, J lost 0 bases, and 12 bases stayed unmatched.